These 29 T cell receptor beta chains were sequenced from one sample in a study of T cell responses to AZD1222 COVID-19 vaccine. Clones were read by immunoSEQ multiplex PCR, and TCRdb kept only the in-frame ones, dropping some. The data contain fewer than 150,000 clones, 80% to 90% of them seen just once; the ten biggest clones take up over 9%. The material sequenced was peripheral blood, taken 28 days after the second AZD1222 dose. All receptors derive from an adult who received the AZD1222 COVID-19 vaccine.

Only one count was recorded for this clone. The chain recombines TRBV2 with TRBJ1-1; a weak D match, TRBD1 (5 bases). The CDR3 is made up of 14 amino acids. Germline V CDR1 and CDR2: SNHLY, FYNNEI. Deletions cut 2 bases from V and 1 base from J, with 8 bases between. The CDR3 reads CASSEQGWNTEAFF. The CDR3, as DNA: TGTGCCAGCAGTGAACAGGGCTGGAACACTGAAGCTTTCTTT. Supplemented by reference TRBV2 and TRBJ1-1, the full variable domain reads EPEVTQTPSHQVTQMGQEVILRCVPISNHLYFYWYRQILGQKVEFLVSFYNNEISEKSEIFDDQFSVERPDGSNFTLKIRSTKLEDSAMYFCASSEQGWNTEAFFGQGTRLTVV.

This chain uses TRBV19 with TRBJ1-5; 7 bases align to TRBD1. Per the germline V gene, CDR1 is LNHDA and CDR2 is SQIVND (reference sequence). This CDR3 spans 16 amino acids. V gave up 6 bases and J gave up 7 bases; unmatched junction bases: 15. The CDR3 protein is CASRPSGTAAGQPQHF. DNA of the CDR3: TGTGCCAGTAGGCCTTCCGGGACAGCGGCTGGACAGCCCCAGCATTTT.

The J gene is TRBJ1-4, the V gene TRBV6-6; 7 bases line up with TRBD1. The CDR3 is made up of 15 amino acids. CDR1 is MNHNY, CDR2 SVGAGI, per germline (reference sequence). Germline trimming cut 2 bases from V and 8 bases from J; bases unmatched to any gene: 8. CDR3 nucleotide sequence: TGTGCCAGCAGTTACGGCGAGGGGGCTGGGGAAAAACTGTTTTTT. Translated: CASSYGEGAGEKLFF.

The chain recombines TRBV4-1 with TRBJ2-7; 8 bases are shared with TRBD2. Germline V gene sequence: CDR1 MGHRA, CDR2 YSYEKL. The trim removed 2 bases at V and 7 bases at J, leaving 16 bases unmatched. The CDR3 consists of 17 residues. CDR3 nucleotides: TGCGCCAGCAGCCAATGGATGAGGGTGCGGGAGGATGGGGAGCAGTACTTC. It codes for CASSQWMRVREDGEQYF.

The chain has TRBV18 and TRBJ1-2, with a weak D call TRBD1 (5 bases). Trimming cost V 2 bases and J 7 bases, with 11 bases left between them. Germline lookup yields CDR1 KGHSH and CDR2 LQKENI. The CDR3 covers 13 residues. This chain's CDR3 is CASSPAGPLGYTF. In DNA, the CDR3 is TGTGCCAGCTCACCAGCAGGGCCCCTTGGCTACACCTTC.

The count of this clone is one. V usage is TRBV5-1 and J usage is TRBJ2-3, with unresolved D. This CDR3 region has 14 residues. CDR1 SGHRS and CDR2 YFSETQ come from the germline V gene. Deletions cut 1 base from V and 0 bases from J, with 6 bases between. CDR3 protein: CASSLWFSTDTQYF. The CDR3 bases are TGCGCCAGCAGCTTGTGGTTTAGCACAGATACGCAGTATTTT.

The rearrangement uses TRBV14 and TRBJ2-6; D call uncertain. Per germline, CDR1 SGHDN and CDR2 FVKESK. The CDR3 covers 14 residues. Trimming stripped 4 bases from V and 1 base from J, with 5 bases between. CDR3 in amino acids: CASSPSSGANVLTF. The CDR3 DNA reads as TGTGCCAGCAGCCCTTCGTCTGGGGCCAACGTCCTGACTTTC.

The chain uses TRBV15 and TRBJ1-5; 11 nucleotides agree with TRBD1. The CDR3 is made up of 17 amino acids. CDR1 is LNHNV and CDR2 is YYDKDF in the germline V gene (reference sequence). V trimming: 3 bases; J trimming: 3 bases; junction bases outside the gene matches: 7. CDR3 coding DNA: TGTGCCACCAGCAGGGGGTGGGACAGGGGGTTCAATCAGCCCCAGCATTTT. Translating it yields CATSRGWDRGFNQPQHF. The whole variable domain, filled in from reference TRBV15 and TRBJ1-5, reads DAMVIQNPRYQVTQFGKPVTLSCSQTLNHNVMYWYQQKSSQAPKLLFHYYDKDFNNEADTPDNFQSRRPNTSFCFLDIRSPGLGDTAMYLCATSRGWDRGFNQPQHFGDGTRLSIL.

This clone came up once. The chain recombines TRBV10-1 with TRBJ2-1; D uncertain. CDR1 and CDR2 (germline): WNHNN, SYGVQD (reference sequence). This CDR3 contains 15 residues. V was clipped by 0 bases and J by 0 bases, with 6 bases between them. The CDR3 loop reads CASSESPRSYNEQFF. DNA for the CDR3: TGCGCCAGCAGTGAGTCCCCTCGCTCCTACAATGAGCAGTTCTTC.

CDR3 in DNA: TGTGCCAGCAGCCGAAATAGCAATCAGCCCCAGCATTTT. Its translation: CASSRNSNQPQHF. The chain employs TRBV6-5 and TRBJ1-5, with D uncertain. This CDR3 is built from 13 residues. CDR1 and CDR2 from the germline V gene are MNHEY and SVGAGI. Trimming removed 6 bases from V and 0 bases from J, with 6 bases in between.

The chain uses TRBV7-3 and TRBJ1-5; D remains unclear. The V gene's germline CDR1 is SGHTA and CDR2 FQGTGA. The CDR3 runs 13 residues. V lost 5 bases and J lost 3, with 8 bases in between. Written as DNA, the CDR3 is TGTGCCAGCAGCCCGGGCCACAATCAGCCCCAGCATTTT. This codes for CASSPGHNQPQHF.

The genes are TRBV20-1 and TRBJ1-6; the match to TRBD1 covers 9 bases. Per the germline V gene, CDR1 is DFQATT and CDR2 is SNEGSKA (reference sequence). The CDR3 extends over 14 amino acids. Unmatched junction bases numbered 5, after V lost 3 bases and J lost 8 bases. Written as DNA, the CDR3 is TGCAGTGCTAGTGCGGACAGGGGCGATTCACCCCTCCACTTT. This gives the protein CSASADRGDSPLHF.

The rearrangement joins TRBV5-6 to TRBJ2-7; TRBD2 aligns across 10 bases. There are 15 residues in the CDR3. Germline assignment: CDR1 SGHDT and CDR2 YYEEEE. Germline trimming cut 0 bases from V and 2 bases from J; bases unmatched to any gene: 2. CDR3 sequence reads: CASSLGLAGAYEQYF. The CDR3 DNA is TGTGCCAGCAGCTTGGGCCTAGCGGGAGCCTACGAGCAGTACTTC. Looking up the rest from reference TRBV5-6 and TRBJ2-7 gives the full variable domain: DAGVTQSPTHLIKTRGQQVTLRCSPKSGHDTVSWYQQALGQGPQFIFQYYEEEERQRGNFPDRFSGHQFPNYSSELNVNALLLGDSALYLCASSLGLAGAYEQYFGPGTRLTVT.

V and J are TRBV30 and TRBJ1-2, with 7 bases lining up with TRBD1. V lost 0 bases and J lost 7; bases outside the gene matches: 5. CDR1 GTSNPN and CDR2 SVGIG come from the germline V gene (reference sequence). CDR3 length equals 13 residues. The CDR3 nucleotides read TGTGCCTGGAGTGTAAAGGGGGCGGGTGGCTACACCTTC. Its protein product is CAWSVKGAGGYTF.

The CDR3 spells CASSFFGANSPLHF. The CDR3 DNA sequence: TGTGCTAGTTCTTTTTTCGGGGCAAATTCACCCCTCCACTTT. The chain is built from TRBV12-5 and TRBJ1-6; possible D gene TRBD1, 5 bases. The germline V and J ends were trimmed by 8 bases and 7 bases, with 15 bases remaining between them. The length of the CDR3 is 14 residues. Per the germline V gene, CDR1 is LGHNT and CDR2 is FRNRAP. Based on the CDR3 plus reference TRBV12-5 and TRBJ1-6, the full variable domain is DARVTQTPRHKVTEMGQEVTMRCQPILGHNTVFWYRQTMMQGLELLAYFRNRAPLDDSGMPKDRFSAEMPDATLATLKIQPSEPRDSAVYFCASSFFGANSPLHFGNGTRLTVT.

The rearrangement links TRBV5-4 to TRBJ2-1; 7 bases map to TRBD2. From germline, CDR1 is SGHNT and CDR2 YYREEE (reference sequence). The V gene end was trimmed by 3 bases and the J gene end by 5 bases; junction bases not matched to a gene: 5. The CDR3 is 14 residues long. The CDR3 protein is CASSSLLADNEQFF. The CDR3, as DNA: TGTGCCAGCAGCTCCCTCCTAGCGGACAATGAGCAGTTCTTC.

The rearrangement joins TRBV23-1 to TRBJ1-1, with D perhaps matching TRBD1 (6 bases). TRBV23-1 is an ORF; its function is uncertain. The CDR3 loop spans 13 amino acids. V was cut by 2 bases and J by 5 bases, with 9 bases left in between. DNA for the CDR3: TGCGCCAGCAGTCAAAAGGGGGGGACTGAAGCTTTCTTT. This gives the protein CASSQKGGTEAFF.

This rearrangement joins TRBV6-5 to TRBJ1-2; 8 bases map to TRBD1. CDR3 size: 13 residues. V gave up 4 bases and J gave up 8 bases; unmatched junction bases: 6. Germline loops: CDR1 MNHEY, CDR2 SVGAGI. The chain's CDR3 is CASSFGQGRGYTF. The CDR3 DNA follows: TGTGCCAGCAGTTTCGGACAGGGTAGGGGCTACACCTTC.

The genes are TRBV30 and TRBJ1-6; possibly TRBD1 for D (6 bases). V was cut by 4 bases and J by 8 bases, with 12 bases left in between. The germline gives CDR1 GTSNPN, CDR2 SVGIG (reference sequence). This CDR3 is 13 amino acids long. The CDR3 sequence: CAWTYHRDSPLHF. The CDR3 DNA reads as TGTGCCTGGACTTATCACAGGGATTCACCCCTCCACTTT.

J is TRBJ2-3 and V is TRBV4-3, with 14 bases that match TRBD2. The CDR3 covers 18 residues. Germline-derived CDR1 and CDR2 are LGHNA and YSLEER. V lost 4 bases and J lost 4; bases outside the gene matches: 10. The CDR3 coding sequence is TGCGCCAGCAGCCCCGACGAGACTAGCGGGGGGGCTGCAGATACGCAGTATTTT. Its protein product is CASSPDETSGGAADTQYF.

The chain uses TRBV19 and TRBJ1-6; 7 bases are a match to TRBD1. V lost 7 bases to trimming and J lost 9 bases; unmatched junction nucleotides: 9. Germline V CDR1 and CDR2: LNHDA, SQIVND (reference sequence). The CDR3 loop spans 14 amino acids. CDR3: CASKQTGMGSPLHF. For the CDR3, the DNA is TGTGCCAGTAAACAGACAGGGATGGGTTCACCCCTCCACTTT. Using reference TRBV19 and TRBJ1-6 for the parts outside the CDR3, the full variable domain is DGGITQSPKYLFRKEGQNVTLSCEQNLNHDAMYWYRQDPGQGLRLIYYSQIVNDFQKGDIAEGYSVSREKKESFPLTVTSAQKNPTAFYLCASKQTGMGSPLHFGNGTRLTVT.

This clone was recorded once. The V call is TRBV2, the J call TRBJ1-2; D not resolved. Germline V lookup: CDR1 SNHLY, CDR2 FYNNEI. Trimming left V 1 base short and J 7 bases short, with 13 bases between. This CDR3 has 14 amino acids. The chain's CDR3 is CASSEDLGFGGYTF. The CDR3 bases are TGTGCCAGCAGTGAAGATTTAGGGTTTGGTGGCTACACCTTC.

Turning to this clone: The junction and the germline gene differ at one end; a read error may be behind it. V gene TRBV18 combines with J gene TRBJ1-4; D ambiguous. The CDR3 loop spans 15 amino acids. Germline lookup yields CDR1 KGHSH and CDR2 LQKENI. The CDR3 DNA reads TGTGCCAGCTCTCCACGGGTACAGACTAATGAAAAACTGTTTTTT. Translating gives CASSPRVQTNEKLFF.

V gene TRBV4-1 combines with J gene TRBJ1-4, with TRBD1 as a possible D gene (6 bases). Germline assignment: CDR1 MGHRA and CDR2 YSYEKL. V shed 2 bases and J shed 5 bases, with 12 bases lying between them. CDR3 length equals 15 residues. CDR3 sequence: CASSQIDRLNEKLFF. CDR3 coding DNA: TGCGCCAGCAGCCAAATTGACAGGTTGAATGAAAAACTGTTTTTT.

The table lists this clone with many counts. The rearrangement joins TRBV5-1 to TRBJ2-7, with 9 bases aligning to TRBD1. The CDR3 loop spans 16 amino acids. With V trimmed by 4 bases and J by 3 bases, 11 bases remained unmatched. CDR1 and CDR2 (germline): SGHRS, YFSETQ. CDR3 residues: CASSPVGTGLGYEQYF. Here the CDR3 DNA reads TGCGCCAGCAGCCCAGTGGGGACAGGGCTTGGCTACGAGCAGTACTTC. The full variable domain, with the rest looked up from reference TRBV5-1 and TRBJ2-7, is KAGVTQTPRYLIKTRGQQVTLSCSPISGHRSVSWYQQTPGQGLQFLFEYFSETQRNKGNFPGRFSGRQFSNSRSEMNVSTLELGDSALYLCASSPVGTGLGYEQYFGPGTRLTVT.

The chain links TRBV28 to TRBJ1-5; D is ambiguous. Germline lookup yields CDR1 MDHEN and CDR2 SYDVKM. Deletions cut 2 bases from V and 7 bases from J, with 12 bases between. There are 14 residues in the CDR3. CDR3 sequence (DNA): TGTGCCAGCAGTTTAGGCGGGAATGGACAGCCCCAGCATTTT. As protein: CASSLGGNGQPQHF. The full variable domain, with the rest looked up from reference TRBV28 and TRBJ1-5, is DVKVTQSSRYLVKRTGEKVFLECVQDMDHENMFWYRQDPGLGLRLIYFSYDVKMKEKGDIPEGYSVSREKKERFSLILESASTNQTSMYLCASSLGGNGQPQHFGDGTRLSIL.

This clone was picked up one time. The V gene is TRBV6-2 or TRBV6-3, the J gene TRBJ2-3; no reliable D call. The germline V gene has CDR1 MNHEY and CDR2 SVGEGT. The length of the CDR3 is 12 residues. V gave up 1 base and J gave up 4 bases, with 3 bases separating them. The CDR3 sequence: CASSYWADTQYF. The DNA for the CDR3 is TGTGCCAGCAGTTACTGGGCAGATACGCAGTATTTT.

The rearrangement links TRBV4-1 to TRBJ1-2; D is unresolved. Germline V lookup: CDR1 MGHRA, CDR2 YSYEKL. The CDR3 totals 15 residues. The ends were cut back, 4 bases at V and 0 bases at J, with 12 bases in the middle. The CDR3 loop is CASSPQAGPNYGYTF. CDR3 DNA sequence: TGCGCCAGCAGCCCTCAGGCGGGCCCTAACTATGGCTACACCTTC.

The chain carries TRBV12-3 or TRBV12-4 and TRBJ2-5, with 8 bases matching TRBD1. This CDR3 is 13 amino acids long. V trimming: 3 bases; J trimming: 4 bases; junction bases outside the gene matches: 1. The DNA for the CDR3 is TGTGCCAGCAGTTTGACAGGGGCAGAGACCCAGTACTTC. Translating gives CASSLTGAETQYF.